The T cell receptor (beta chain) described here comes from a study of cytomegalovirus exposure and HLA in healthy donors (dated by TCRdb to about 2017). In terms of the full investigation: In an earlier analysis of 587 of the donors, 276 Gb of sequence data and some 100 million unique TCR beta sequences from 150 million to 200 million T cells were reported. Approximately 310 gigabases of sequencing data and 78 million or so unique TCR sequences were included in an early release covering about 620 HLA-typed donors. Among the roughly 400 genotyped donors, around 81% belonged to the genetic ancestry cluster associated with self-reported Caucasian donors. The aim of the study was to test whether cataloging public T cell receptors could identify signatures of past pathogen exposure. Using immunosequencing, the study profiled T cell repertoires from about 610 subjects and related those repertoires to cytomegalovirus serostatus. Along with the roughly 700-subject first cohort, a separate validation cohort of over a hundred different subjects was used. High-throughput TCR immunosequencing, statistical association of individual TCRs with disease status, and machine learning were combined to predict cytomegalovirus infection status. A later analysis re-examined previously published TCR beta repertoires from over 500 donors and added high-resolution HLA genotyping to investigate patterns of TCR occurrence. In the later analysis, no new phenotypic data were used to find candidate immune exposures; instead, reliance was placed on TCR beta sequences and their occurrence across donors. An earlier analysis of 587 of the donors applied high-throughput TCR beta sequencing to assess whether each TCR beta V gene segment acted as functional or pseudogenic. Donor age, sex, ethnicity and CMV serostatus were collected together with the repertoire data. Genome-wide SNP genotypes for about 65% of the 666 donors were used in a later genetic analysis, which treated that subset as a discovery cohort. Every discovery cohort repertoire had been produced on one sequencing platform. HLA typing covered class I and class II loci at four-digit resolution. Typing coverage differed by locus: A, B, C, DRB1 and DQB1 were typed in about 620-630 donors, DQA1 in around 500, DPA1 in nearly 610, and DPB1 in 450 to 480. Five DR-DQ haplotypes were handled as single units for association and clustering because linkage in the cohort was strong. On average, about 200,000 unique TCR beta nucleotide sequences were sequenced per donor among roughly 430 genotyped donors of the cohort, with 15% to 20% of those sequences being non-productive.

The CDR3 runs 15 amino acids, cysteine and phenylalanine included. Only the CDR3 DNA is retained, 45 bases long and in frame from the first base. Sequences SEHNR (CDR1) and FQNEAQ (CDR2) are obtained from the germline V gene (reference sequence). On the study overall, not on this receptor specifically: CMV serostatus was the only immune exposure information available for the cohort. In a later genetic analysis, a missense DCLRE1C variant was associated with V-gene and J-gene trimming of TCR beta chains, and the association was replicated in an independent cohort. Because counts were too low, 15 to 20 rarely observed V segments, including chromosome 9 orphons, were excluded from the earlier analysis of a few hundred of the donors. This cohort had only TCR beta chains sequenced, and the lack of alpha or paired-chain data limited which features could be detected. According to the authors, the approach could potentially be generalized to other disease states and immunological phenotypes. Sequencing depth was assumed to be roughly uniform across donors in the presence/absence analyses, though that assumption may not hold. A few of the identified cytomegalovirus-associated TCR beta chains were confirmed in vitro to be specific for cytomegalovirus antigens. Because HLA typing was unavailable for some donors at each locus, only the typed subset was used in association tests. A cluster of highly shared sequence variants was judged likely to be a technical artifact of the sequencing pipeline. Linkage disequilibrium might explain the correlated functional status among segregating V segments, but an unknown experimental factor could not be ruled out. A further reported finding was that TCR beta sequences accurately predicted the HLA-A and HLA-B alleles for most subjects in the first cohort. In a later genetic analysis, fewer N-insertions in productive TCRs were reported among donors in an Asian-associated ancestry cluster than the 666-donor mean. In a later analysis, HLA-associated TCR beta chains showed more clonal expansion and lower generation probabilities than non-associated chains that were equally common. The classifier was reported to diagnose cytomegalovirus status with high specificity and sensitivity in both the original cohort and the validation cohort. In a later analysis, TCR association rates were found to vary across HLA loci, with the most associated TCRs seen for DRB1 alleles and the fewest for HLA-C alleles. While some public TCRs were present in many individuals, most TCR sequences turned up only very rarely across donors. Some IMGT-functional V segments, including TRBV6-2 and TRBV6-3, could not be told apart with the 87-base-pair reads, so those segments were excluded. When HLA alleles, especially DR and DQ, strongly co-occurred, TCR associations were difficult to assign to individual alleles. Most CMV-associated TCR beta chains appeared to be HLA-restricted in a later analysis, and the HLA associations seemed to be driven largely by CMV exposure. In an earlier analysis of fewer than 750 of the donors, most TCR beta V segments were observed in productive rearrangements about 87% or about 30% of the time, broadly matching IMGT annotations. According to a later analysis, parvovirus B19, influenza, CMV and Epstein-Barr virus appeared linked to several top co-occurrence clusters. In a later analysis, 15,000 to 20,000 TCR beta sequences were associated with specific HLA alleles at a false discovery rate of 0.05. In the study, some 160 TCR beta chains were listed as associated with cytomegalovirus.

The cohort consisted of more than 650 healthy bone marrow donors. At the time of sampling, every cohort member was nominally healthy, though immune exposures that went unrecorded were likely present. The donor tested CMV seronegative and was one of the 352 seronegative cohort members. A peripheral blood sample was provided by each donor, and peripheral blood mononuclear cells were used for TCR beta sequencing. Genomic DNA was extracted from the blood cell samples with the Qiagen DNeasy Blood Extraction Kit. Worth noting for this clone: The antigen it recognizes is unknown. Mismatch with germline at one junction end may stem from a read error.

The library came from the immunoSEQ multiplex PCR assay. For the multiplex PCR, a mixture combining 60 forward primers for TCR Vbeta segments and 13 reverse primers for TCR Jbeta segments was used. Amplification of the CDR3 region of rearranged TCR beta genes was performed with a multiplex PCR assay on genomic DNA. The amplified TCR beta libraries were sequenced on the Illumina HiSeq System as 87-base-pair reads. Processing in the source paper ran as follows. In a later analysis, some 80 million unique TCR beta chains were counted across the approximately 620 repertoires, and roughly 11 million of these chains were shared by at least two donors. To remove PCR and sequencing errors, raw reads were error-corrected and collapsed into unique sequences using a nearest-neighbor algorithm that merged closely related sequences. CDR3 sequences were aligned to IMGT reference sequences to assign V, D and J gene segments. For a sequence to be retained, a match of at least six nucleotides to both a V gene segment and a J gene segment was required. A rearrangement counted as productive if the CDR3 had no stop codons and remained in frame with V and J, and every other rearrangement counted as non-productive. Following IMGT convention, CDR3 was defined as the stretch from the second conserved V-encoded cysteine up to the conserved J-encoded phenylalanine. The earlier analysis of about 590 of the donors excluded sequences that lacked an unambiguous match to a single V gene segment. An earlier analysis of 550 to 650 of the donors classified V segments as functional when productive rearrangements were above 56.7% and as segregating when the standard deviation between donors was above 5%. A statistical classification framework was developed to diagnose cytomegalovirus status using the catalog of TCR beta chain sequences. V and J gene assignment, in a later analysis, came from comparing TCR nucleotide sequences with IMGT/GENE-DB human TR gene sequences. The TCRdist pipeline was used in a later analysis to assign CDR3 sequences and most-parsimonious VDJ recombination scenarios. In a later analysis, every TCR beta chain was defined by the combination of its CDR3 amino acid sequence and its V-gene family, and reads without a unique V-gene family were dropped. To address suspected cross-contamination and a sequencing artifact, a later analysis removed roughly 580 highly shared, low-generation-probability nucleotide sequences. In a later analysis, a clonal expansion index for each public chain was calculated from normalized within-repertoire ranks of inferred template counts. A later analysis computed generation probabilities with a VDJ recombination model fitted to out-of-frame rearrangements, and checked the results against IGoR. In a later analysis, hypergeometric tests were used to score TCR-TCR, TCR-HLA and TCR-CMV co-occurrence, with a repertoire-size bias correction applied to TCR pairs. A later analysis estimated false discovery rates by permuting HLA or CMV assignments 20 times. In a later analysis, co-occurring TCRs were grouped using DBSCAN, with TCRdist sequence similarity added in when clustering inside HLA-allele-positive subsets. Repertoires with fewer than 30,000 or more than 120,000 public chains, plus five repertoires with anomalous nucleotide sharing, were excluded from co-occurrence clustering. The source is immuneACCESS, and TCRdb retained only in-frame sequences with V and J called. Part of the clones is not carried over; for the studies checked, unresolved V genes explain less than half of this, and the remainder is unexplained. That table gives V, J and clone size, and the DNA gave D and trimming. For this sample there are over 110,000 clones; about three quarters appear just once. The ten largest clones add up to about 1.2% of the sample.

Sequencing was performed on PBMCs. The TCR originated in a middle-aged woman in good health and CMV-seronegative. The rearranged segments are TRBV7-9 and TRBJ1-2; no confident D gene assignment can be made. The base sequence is TGTTCCAGCAGCTTGGGGAAGGGAGGGTTCTATGGCTACACCTTC. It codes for CSSSLGKGGFYGYTF.